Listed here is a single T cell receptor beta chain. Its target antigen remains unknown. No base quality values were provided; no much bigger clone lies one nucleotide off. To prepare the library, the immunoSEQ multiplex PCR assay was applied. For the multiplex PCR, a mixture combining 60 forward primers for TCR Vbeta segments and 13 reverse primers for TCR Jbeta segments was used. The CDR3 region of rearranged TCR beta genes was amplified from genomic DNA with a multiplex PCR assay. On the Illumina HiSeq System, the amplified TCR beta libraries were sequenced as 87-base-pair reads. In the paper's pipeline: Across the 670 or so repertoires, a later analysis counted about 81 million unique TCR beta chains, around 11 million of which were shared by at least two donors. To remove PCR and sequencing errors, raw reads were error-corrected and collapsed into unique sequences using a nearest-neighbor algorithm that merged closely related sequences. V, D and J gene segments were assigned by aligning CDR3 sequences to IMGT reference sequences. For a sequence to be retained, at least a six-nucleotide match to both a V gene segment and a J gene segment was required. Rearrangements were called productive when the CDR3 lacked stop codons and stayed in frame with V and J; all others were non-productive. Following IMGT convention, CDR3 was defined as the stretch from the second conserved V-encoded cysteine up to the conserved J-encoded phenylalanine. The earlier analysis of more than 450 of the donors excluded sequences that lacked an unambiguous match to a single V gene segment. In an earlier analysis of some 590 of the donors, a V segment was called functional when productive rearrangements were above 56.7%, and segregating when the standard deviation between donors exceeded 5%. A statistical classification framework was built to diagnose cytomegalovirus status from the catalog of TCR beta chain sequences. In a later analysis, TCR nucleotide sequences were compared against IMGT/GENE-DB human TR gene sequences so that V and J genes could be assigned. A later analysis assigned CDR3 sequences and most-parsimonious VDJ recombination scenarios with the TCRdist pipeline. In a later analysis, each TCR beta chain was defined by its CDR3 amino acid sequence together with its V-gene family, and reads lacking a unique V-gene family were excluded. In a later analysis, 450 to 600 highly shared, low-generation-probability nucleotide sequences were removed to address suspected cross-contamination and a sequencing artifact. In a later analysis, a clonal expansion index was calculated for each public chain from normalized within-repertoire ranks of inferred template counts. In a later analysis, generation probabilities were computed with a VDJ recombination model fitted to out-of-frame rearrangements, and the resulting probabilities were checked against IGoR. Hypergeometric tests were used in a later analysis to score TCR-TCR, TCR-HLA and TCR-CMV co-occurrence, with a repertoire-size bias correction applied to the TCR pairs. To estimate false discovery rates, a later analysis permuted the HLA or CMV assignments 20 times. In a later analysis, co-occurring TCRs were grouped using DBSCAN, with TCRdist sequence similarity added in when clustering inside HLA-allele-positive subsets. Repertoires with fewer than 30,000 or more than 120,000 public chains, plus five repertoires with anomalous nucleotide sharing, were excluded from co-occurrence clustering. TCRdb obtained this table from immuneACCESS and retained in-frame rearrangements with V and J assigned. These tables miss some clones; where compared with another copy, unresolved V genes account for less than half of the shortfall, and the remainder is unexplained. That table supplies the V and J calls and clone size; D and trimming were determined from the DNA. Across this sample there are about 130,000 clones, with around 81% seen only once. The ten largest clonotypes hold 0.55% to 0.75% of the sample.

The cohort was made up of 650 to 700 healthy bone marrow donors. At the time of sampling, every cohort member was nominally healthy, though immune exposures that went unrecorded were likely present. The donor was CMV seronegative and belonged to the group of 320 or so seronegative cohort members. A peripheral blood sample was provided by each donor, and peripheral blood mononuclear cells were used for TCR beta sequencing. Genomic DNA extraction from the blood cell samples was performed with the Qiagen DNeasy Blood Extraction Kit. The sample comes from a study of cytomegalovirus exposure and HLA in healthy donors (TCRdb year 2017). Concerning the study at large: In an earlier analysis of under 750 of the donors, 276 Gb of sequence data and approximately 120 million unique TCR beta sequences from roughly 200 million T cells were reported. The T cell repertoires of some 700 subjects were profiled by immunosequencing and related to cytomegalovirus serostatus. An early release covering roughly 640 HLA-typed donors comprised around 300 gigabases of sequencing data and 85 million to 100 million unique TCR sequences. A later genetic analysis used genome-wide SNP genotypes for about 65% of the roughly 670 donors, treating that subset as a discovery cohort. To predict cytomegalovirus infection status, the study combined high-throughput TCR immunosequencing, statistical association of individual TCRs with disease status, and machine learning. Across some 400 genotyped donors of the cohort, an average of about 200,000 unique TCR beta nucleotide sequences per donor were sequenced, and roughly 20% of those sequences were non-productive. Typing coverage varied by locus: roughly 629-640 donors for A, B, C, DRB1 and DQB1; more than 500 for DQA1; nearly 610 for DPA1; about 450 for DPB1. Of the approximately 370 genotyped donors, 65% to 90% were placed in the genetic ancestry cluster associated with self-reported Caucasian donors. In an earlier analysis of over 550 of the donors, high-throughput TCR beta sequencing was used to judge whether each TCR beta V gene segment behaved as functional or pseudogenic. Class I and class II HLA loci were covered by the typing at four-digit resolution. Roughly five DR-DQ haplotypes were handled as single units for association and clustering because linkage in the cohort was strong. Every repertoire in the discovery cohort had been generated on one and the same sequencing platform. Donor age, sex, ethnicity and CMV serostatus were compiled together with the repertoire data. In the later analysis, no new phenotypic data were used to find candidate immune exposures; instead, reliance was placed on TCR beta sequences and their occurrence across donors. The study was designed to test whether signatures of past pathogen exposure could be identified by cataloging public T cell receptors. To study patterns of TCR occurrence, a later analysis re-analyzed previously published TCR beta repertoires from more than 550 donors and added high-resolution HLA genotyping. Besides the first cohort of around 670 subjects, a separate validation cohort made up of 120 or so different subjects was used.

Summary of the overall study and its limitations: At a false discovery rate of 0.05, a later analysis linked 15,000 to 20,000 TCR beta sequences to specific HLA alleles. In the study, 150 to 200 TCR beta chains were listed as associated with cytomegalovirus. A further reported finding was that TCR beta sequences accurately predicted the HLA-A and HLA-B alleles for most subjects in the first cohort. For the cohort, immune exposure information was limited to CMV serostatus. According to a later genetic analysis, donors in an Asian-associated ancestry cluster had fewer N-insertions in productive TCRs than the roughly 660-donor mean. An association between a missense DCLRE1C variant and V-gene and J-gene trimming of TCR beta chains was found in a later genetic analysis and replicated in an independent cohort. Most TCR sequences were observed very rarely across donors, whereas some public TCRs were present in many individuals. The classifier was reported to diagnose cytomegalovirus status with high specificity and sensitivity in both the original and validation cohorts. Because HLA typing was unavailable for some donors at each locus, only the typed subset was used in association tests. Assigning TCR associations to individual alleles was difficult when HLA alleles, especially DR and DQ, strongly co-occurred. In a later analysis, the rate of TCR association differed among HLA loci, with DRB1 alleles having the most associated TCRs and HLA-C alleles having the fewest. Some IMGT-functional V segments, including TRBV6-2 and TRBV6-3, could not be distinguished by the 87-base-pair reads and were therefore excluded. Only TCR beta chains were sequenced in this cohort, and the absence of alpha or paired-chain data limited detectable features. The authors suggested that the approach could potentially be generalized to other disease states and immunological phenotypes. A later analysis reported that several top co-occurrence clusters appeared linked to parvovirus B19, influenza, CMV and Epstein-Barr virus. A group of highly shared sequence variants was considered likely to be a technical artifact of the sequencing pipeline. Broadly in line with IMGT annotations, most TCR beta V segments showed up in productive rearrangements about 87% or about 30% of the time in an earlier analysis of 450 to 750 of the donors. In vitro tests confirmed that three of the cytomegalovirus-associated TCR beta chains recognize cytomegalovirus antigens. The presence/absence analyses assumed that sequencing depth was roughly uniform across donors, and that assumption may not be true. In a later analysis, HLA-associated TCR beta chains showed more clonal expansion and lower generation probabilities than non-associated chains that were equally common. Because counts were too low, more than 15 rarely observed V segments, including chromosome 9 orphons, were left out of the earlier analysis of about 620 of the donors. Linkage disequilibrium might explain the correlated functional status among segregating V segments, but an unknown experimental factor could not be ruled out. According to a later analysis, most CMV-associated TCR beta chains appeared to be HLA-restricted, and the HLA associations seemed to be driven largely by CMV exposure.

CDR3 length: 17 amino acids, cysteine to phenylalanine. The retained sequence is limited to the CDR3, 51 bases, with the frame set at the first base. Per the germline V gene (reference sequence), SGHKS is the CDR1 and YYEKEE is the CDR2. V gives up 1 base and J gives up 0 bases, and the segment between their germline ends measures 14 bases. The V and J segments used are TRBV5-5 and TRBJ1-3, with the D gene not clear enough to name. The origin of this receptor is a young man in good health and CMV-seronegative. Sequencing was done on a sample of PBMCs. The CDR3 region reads CASSLSPAGLSGNTIYF. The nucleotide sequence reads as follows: TGTGCCAGCAGCTTGAGTCCGGCGGGCCTCTCTGGAAACACCATATATTTT.